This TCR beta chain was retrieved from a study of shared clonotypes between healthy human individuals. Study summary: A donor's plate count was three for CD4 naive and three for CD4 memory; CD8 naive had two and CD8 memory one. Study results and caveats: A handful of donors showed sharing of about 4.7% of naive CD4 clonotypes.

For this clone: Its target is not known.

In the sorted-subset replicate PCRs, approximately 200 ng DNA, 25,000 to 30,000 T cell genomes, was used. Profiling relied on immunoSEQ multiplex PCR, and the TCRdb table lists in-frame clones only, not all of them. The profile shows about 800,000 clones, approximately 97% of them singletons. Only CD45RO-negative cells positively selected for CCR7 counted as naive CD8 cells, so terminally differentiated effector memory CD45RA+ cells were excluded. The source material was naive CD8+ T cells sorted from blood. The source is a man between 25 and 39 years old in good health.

In DNA, the CDR3 is TGTGCCAGCAGTTACAATGAGCAGTACTTC. Protein sequence: CASSYNEQYF. The rearrangement links TRBV6-6 to TRBJ2-7; D is uncertain. Looked up from germline, CDR1 is MNHNY and CDR2 is SVGAGI (reference sequence). This CDR3 region has 10 residues. V was trimmed by 2 bases and J by 7 bases, leaving 3 bases between them.